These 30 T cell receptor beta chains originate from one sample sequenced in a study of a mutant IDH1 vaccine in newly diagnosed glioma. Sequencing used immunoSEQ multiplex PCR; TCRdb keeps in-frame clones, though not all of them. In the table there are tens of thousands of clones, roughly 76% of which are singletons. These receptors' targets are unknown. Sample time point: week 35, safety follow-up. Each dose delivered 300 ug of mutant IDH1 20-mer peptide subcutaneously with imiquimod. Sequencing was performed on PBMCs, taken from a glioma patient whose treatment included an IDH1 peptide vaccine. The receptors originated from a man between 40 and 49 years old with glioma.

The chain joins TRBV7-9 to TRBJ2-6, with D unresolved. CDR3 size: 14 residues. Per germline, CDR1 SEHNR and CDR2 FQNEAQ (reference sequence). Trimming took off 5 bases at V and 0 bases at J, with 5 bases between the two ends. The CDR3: CASSPPSGANVLTF. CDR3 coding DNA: TGTGCCAGCAGCCCCCCCTCTGGGGCCAACGTCCTGACTTTC.

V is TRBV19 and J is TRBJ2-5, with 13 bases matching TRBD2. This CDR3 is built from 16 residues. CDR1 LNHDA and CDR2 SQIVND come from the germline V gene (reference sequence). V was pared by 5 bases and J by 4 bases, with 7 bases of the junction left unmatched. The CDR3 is CASSSRRLAGGETQYF. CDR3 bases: TGTGCCAGTAGTTCCCGGCGACTAGCGGGGGGAGAGACCCAGTACTTC.

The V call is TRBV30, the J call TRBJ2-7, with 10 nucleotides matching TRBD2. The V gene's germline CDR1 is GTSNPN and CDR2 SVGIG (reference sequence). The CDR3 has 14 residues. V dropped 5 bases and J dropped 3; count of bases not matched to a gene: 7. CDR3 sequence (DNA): TGTGCCTGGGCCGGGACTAGCGCCTACTACGAGCAGTACTTC. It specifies CAWAGTSAYYEQYF.

The CDR3 loop reads CASSLSLGLEGSYNEQFF. Here the CDR3 DNA reads TGTGCCAGCAGCTTATCTCTTGGGCTAGAGGGCTCCTACAATGAGCAGTTCTTC. The chain joins TRBV7-6 to TRBJ2-1; a possible D gene is TRBD2 (5 bases). Trimming shortened V by 2 bases and J by 0 bases, and 17 bases separated the two germline ends. CDR3 length: 18 amino acids. Per the germline V gene, CDR1 is SGHVS and CDR2 is FNYEAQ.

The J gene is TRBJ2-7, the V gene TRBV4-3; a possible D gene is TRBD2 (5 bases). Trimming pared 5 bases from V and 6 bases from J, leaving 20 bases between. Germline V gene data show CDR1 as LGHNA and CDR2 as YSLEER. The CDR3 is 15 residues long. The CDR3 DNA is TGCGCCAGCAGCTCCACGGGAAAATCACTCACCGAGCAGTACTTC. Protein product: CASSSTGKSLTEQYF.

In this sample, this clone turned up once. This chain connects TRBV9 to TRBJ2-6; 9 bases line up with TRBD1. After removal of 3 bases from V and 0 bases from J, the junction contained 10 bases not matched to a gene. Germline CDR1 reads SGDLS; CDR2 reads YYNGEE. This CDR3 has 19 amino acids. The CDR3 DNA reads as TGTGCCAGCAGCGACCGGGACAGGGCGCTTTCCTCTGGGGCCAACGTCCTGACTTTC. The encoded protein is CASSDRDRALSSGANVLTF.

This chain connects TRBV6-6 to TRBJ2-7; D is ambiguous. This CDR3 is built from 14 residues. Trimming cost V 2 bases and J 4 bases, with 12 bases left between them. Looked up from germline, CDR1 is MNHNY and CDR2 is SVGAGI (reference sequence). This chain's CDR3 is CASSYDSTDYEQYF. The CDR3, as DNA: TGTGCCAGCAGTTACGACTCAACAGATTACGAGCAGTACTTC.

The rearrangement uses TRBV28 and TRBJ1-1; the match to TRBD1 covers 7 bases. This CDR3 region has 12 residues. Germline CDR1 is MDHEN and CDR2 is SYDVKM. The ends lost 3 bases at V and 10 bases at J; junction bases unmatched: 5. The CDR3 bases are TGTGCCAGCAGTTTGGGGGCAGGGGGAGCTTTCTTT. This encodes CASSLGAGGAFF.

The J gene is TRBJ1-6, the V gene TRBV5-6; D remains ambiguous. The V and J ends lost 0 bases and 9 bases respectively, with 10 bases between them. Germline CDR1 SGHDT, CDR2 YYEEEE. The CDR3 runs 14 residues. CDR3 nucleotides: TGTGCCAGCAGCTTGGAGGGCTCGGGTTCACCCCTCCACTTT. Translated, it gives CASSLEGSGSPLHF.

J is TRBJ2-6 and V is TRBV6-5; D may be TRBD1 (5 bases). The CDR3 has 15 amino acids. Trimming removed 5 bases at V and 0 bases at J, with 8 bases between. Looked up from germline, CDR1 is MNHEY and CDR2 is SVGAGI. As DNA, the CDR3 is TGTGCCAGCAGTCGCGACAGCTCTGGGGCCAACGTCCTGACTTTC. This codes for CASSRDSSGANVLTF.

Here the CDR3 DNA reads TGTGCCAGCAGCCGGGGTCCTCCGGATACGCAGTATTTT. It encodes CASSRGPPDTQYF. The rearrangement links TRBV7-8 to TRBJ2-3; D is possibly TRBD2 (5 bases). This CDR3 spans 13 amino acids. In germline, CDR1 is SGHVS, CDR2 FQNEAQ. V lost 5 bases and J lost 6, with 12 bases in between.

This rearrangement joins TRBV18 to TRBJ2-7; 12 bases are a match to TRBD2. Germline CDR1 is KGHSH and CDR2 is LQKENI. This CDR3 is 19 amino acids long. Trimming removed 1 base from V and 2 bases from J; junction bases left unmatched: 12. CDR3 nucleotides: TGTGCCAGCTCACCACGCCCGCAGGCCGGACTAGCGGGGACCTACGAGCAGTACTTC. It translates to CASSPRPQAGLAGTYEQYF.

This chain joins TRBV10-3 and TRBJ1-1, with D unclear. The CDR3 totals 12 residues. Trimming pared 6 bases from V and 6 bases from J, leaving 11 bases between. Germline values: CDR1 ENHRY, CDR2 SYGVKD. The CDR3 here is CAISPGPAEAFF. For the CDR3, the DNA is TGTGCCATCAGCCCCGGTCCGGCTGAAGCTTTCTTT.

This chain's CDR3 is CASSFDDGEKLFF. DNA of the CDR3: TGCGCCAGCAGCTTTGACGATGGAGAAAAACTGTTTTTT. The chain employs TRBV5-1 and TRBJ1-4, with D hard to call. The CDR3 totals 13 residues. Per the germline V gene, CDR1 is SGHRS and CDR2 is YFSETQ. Trimming removed 2 bases at V and 8 bases at J, with 10 bases between.

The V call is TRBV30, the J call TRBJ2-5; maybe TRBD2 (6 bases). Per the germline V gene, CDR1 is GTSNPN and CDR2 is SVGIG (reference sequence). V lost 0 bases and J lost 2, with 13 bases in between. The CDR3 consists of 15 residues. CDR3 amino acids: CAWSVGGGGQETQYF. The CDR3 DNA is TGTGCCTGGAGTGTTGGGGGAGGAGGGCAAGAGACCCAGTACTTC.

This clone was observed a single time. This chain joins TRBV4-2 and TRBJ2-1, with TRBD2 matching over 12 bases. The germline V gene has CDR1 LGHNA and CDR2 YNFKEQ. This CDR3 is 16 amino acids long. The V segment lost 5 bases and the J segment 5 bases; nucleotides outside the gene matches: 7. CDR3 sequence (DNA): TGTGCCAGCAGCGCACTAGCGGGAGGCCAAGACAATGAGCAGTTCTTC. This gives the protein CASSALAGGQDNEQFF.

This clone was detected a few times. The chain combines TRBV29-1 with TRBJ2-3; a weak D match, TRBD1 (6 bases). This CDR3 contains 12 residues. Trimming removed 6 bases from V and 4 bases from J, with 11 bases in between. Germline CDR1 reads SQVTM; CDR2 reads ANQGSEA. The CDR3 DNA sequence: TGCAGCGTCGACACAGGGTCAGATACGCAGTATTTT. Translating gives CSVDTGSDTQYF.

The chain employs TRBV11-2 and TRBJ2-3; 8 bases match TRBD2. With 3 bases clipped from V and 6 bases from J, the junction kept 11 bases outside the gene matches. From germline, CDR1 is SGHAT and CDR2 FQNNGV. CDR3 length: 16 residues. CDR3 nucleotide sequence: TGTGCCAGCAGCTTCCCCTCAAGCGGGAGTAAGGATACGCAGTATTTT. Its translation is CASSFPSSGSKDTQYF.

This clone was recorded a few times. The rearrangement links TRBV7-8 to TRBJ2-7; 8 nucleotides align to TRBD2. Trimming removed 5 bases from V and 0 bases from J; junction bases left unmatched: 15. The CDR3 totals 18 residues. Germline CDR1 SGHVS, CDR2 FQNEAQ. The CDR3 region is CASSLLGGRTLSSYEQYF. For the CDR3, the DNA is TGTGCCAGCAGCCTGTTGGGCGGGAGGACCCTAAGCTCCTACGAGCAGTACTTC.

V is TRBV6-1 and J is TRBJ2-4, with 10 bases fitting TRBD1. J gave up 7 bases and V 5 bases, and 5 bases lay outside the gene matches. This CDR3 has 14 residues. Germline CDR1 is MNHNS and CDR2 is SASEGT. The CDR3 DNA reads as TGTGCCAGCAGTCTTGGGACAGGGGCGAACATTCAGTACTTC. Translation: CASSLGTGANIQYF.

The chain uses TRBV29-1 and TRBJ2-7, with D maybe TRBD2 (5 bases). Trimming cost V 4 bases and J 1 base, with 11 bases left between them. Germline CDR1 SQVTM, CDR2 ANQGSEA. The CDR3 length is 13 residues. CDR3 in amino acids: CSVVGGRSYEQYF. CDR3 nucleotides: TGCAGCGTTGTGGGCGGGCGGTCCTACGAGCAGTACTTC.

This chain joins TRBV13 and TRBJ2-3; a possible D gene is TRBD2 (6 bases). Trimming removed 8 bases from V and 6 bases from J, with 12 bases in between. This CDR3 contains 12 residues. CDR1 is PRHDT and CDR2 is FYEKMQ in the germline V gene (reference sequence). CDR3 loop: CASGRWSDTQYF. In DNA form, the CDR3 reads TGTGCCAGCGGGAGGTGGTCGGATACGCAGTATTTT.

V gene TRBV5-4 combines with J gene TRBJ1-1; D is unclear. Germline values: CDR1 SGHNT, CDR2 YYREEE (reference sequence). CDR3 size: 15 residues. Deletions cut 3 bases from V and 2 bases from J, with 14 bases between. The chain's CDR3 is CASSSRGPLNTEAFF. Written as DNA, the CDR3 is TGTGCCAGCAGCTCCCGGGGTCCTCTTAACACTGAAGCTTTCTTT.

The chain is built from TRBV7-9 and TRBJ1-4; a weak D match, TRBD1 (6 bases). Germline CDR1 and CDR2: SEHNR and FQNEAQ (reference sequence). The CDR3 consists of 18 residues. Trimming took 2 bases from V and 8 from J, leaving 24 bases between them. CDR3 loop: CASSLPTGFSSKREKLFF. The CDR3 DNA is TGTGCCAGCAGCTTACCTACAGGGTTTTCTTCCAAGCGGGAAAAACTGTTTTTT.

The CDR3 nucleotides read TGTGCCAGCAGCCGACGGACAGCGAACACTGAAGCTTTCTTT. Translating gives CASSRRTANTEAFF. The V call is TRBV14, the J call TRBJ1-1; a possible D gene is TRBD1 (6 bases). The V end was cut by 4 bases, the J end by 1 base, with 10 bases between. The germline gives CDR1 SGHDN, CDR2 FVKESK. The CDR3 totals 14 residues.

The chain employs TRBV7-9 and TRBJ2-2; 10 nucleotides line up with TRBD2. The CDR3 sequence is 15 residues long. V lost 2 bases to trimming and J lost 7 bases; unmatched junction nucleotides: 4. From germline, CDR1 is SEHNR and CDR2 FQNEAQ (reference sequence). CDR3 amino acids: CASSLLAGVYGELFF. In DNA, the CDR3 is TGTGCCAGCAGCTTACTAGCGGGGGTATACGGGGAGCTGTTTTTT.

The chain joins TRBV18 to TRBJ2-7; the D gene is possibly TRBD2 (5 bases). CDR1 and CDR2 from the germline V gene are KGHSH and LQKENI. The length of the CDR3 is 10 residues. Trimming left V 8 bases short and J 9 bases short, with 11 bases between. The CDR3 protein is CASPPAGQYF. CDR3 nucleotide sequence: TGTGCCAGCCCCCCCGCGGGGCAGTACTTC.

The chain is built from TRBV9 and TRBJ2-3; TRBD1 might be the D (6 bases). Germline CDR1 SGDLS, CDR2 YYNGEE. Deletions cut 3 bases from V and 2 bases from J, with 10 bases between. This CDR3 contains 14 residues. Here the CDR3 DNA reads TGTGCCAGCAGCGGGGGGCCACACACAGATACGCAGTATTTT. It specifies CASSGGPHTDTQYF.

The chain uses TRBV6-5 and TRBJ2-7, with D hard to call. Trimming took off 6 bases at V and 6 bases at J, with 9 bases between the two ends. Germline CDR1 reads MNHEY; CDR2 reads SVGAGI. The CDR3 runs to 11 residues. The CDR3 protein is CASSALGEQYF. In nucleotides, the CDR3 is TGTGCCAGCAGCGCGTTGGGCGAGCAGTACTTC.

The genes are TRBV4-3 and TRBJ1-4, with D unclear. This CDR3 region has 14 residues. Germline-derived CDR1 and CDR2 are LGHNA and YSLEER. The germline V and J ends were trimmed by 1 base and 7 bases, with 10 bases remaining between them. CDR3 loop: CASSQGSNFEKLFF. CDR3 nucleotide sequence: TGCGCCAGCAGCCAAGGGAGTAACTTTGAAAAACTGTTTTTT.